What follows are 5 T cell receptor beta chains derived from one specimen sequenced in a study of sequential checkpoint blockade in melanoma. Sample treatment: randomized to nivolumab then ipilimumab (arm A) or the reverse (arm B). Here immunoSEQ multiplex PCR was the method, and the copy in TCRdb shows in-frame clones only, minus some. The table records 3,600 or so clones, approximately 57% of them present only once. Sequenced here: CD8+ T cells sorted from blood (inferred from file names), sampled from a patient given nivolumab and ipilimumab in sequence. The receptor source for this set is a human patient with melanoma. Some clones in this sample may be carry-over from other donors' samples.

V usage is TRBV27 and J usage is TRBJ2-1, with 7 positions matching TRBD1. V lost 7 bases to trimming and J lost 6 bases; unmatched junction nucleotides: 9. Germline CDR1 reads MNHEY; CDR2 reads SMNVEV (reference sequence). The CDR3 spans 14 residues. The CDR3 nucleotides read TGTGCCAGCACGGACAGGAGCCCTCGCAATGAGCAGTTCTTC. Amino acid sequence: CASTDRSPRNEQFF.

The CDR3 DNA sequence: TGTGCCAGCAGTCAACAGGGATATAACACTGAAGCTTTCTTT. The encoded protein is CASSQQGYNTEAFF. This sequence joins TRBV6-5 and TRBJ1-1, with D maybe TRBD1 (6 bases). The CDR3 is 14 amino acids. V shed 5 bases and J shed 2 bases, with 12 bases lying between them. Germline-derived CDR1 and CDR2 are MNHEY and SVGAGI.

CDR3: CASSDHRRLDDYCTDTQYF. DNA of the CDR3: TGTGCCAGCAGTGACCATCGTCGACTAGACGATTATTGTACAGATACGCAGTATTTT. This chain connects TRBV6-4 to TRBJ2-3; maybe TRBD2 (6 bases). Per the germline V gene, CDR1 is MRHNA and CDR2 is SNTAGT. The length of the CDR3 is 19 residues. V shed 2 bases and J shed 3 bases, with 24 bases lying between them.

Ten or more counts support this clone. The chain uses TRBV7-6 and TRBJ1-1; D possibly corresponds to TRBD1 (5 bases). CDR1 is SGHVS and CDR2 is FNYEAQ in the germline V gene. The CDR3 covers 13 residues. V lost 5 bases and J 7 bases, leaving 14 bases between the germline ends. The CDR3: CASSRPTQGEAFF. In DNA form, the CDR3 reads TGTGCCAGCAGCCGCCCTACGCAGGGTGAAGCTTTCTTT. The full variable domain, in which reference TRBV7-6 and TRBJ1-1 provide the parts outside the CDR3, is GAGVSQSPRYKVTKRGQDVALRCDPISGHVSLYWYRQALGQGPEFLTYFNYEAQQDKSGLPNDRFSAERPEGSISTLTIQRTEQRDSAMYRCASSRPTQGEAFFGQGTRLTVV.

This clone has a single count. CDR3 sequence (DNA): TGTGCCAGCAGACGTAAGGGGGCCGGGGAGCTGTTTTTT. Translating it yields CASRRKGAGELFF. The chain couples TRBV6-5 to TRBJ2-2, with D possibly being TRBD1 (6 bases). The CDR3 contains 13 residues. Germline loops: CDR1 MNHEY, CDR2 SVGAGI. V was shortened by 6 bases and J by 6 bases, with 11 bases between the two germline ends.